This T cell receptor (beta chain) was captured in a study of control samples from healthy donors and cancer patients. Germline CDR1 is SGHNT and CDR2 is YYREEE (reference sequence). The CDR3 has 19 amino acids. J was trimmed by 2 bases and V by 0 bases; bases with no gene match: 10. Sequencing used immunoSEQ multiplex PCR; TCRdb keeps in-frame clones, though not all of them. The data contain more than 9,500 clones, 70% to 90% of them singletons. This sequence joins TRBV5-4 and TRBJ2-3; 12 bases fit TRBD2. The clonotype originates from a male donor with melanoma. The specimen sequenced was formalin-fixed, paraffin-embedded tissue. The CDR3 DNA reads as TGTGCCAGCAGCTTGGGGAGGGCTAGCGGGAGGGCCCTCACAGATACGCAGTATTTT. Its protein product is CASSLGRASGRALTDTQYF.